This TCR beta chain was obtained from a study of blood T cell repertoires in COVID-19. Turning to the study itself: Italy, Spain and the United States were the sources of the convalescent and acute COVID-19 samples.

This clone was detected only once. Authors' analysis steps: Cell counts per sample came from amplifying reference gene primers. Only in-frame clones appear in the TCRdb table, and some are missing; sequencing was by immunoSEQ multiplex PCR. Clonal size and the V and J genes are those of that table, whereas D and trimming came from the DNA. This table holds roughly 220,000 clones, approximately 80% found once. Cohort 3 donors were reported recovered after two negative PCRs, clearance, or symptom resolution. This CDR3 has 14 amino acids. Looked up from germline, CDR1 is MDHEN and CDR2 is SYDVKM. Trimming at V came to 9 bases and at J to 3 bases, leaving 8 bases not matched to a gene.

The source is a man aged 35-49 years who had recovered from COVID-19. The rearrangement uses TRBV28 and TRBJ2-7, with 10 bases lining up with TRBD1. The specimen sequenced was PBMCs or T cells enriched from blood (not recorded which). CDR3 residues: CASRPGQGGYEQYF. CDR3 coding DNA: TGTGCCAGTCGCCCCGGACAGGGGGGCTACGAGCAGTACTTC.